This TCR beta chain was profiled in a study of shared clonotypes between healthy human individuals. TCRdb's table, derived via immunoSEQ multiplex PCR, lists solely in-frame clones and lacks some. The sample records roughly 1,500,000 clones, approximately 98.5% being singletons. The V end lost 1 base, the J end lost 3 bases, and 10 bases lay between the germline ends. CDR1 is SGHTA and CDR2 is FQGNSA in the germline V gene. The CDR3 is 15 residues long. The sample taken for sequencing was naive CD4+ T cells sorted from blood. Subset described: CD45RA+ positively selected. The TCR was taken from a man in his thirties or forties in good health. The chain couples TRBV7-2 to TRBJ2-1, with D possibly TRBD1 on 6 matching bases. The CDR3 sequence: CASSLGQGFYNEQFF. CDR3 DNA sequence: TGTGCCAGCAGCTTAGGTCAGGGGTTCTACAATGAGCAGTTCTTC.